Following are 25 T cell receptor beta chains from one sample sequenced in a study of blood T cell repertoires in COVID-19. This table comes from immunoSEQ multiplex PCR, and its TCRdb copy is limited to in-frame clones, with some not included. The table shows roughly 180,000 clones, with about 80% occurring only once. Specimen: peripheral blood. Every receptor here comes from a woman aged 50 to 60 with active or convalescent COVID-19.

The chain combines TRBV7-2 with TRBJ1-1; TRBD1 might be the D (6 bases). The CDR3 loop spans 19 amino acids. Deletions cut 1 base from V and 0 bases from J, with 21 bases between. The germline V gene encodes CDR1 SGHTA and CDR2 FQGNSA. CDR3 sequence (DNA): TGTGCCAGCAGCTTAGTCTGGGGAGGGGGTACTTCCCTGAACACTGAAGCTTTCTTT. Protein sequence: CASSLVWGGGTSLNTEAFF. The full variable domain, in which reference TRBV7-2 and TRBJ1-1 provide the parts outside the CDR3, is GAGVSQSPSNKVTEKGKDVELRCDPISGHTALYWYRQSLGQGLEFLIYFQGNSAPDKSGLPSDRFSAERTGGSVSTLTIQRTQQEDSAVYLCASSLVWGGGTSLNTEAFFGQGTRLTVV.

CDR3 DNA: TGTGCCAGCAGCTCAGGACTAGCGGGGGGTGTCTCCTACGAGCAGTACTTC. Amino acid sequence: CASSSGLAGGVSYEQYF. V usage is TRBV6-2 or TRBV6-3 and J usage is TRBJ2-7, with 14 bases that match TRBD2. The CDR3 has 17 residues. Per the germline V gene, CDR1 is MNHEY and CDR2 is SVGEGT. V was clipped by 6 bases and J by 0 bases; unmatched bases: 7.

V usage is TRBV6-5 and J usage is TRBJ2-7; 10 bases agree with TRBD1. J was trimmed by 7 bases and V by 10 bases; bases with no gene match: 10. Germline CDR1 is MNHEY and CDR2 is SVGAGI. This CDR3 is 13 amino acids long. The DNA of the CDR3 is TGTGCCACTGCGCGACAGGGACAGGGGGAGCAGTACTTC. It encodes CATARQGQGEQYF.

The rearrangement joins TRBV11-2 to TRBJ1-6; D gene uncertain. This CDR3 spans 13 amino acids. Looked up from germline, CDR1 is SGHAT and CDR2 is FQNNGV. The V gene lost 3 bases and the J gene lost 5 bases, with 5 bases spanning the gap. The CDR3 bases are TGTGCCAGCAGCTTCCAGGATAATTCACCCCTCCACTTT. This gives the protein CASSFQDNSPLHF.

The V gene is TRBV6-5, the J gene TRBJ1-1; possible D gene TRBD1, 6 bases. CDR1 is MNHEY, CDR2 SVGAGI, per germline. The V end lost 6 bases, the J end lost 5 bases, and 13 bases lay between the germline ends. The CDR3 is 13 residues long. The CDR3 region has the DNA TGTGCCAGCAGGAGGGGGGGAGGGACTGAAGCTTTCTTT. Encoded protein: CASRRGGGTEAFF.

This sequence joins TRBV7-9 and TRBJ1-2, with 7 bases lining up with TRBD1. The CDR3 has 13 residues. The V gene's germline CDR1 is SEHNR and CDR2 FQNEAQ (reference sequence). Trimming cost V 4 bases and J 6 bases; bases outside gene matches: 5. DNA for the CDR3: TGTGCCAGCAGCTCGACAGGGACCCATGGCTACACCTTC. As protein: CASSSTGTHGYTF.

This clone has only one observation. V and J are TRBV25-1 and TRBJ1-4; TRBD1 aligns across 7 bases. This CDR3 is 16 amino acids long. The germline V gene has CDR1 MGHDK and CDR2 SYGVNS. J was trimmed by 4 bases and V by 3 bases; bases with no gene match: 8. The CDR3 sequence: CASSDSGTAFNEKLFF. DNA for the CDR3: TGTGCCAGCAGTGACTCAGGGACAGCTTTTAATGAAAAACTGTTTTTT.

The chain employs TRBV30 and TRBJ1-3; 8 bases fit TRBD1. V lost 3 bases and J lost 0; bases outside the gene matches: 13. This CDR3 comprises 18 residues. Germline V lookup: CDR1 GTSNPN, CDR2 SVGIG (reference sequence). The CDR3 region is CAWSRDRGFRASGNTIYF. DNA of the CDR3: TGTGCCTGGAGCAGAGACAGGGGTTTTCGGGCCTCTGGAAACACCATATATTTT.

The J gene is TRBJ1-4, the V gene TRBV19; D possibly corresponds to TRBD1 (6 bases). This CDR3 has 17 residues. The germline gives CDR1 LNHDA, CDR2 SQIVND (reference sequence). V was pared by 5 bases and J by 8 bases, with 24 bases between. The CDR3 DNA is TGTGCCAGTAGTCTCTCAGCGTCACAGGGCGTAAGGGAAAAACTGTTTTTT. Translation: CASSLSASQGVREKLFF. Filled out from reference TRBV19 and TRBJ1-4, the complete variable domain reads DGGITQSPKYLFRKEGQNVTLSCEQNLNHDAMYWYRQDPGQGLRLIYYSQIVNDFQKGDIAEGYSVSREKKESFPLTVTSAQKNPTAFYLCASSLSASQGVREKLFFGSGTQLSVL.

The chain employs TRBV3-1 (or the pseudogene TRBV3-2) and TRBJ1-1, with 9 nucleotides matching TRBD1. The CDR3 is 15 amino acids. V shed 1 base, J shed 5 bases, and the junction held 5 bases outside the gene matches. Per the germline V gene, CDR1 is LGHDT and CDR2 is YNNKEL (reference sequence). This CDR3 is CASSQVRQGETEAFF. The CDR3 DNA is TGTGCCAGCAGCCAAGTTCGACAGGGGGAGACTGAAGCTTTCTTT.

J is TRBJ2-5 and V is TRBV19, with a tentative D call TRBD2 (6 bases). Per germline, CDR1 LNHDA and CDR2 SQIVND (reference sequence). V shed 6 bases and J shed 5 bases, with 19 bases lying between them. The CDR3 has 15 residues. CDR3 bases: TGTGCCAGTAGGGTAGCGGATCCAAGTGTGGAGACCCAGTACTTC. As protein: CASRVADPSVETQYF. The full variable domain, in which reference TRBV19 and TRBJ2-5 provide the parts outside the CDR3, is DGGITQSPKYLFRKEGQNVTLSCEQNLNHDAMYWYRQDPGQGLRLIYYSQIVNDFQKGDIAEGYSVSREKKESFPLTVTSAQKNPTAFYLCASRVADPSVETQYFGPGTRLLVL.

This sequence joins TRBV7-9 and TRBJ2-7; maybe TRBD2 (5 bases). This CDR3 spans 11 amino acids. Trimming pared 0 bases from V and 9 bases from J, leaving 6 bases between. CDR1 is SEHNR, CDR2 FQNEAQ, per germline (reference sequence). The CDR3 nucleotides are TGTGCCAGCAGCTTAGCGGGGAGGCAGTACTTC. This encodes CASSLAGRQYF.

V is TRBV2 and J is TRBJ2-7, with 14 bases that match TRBD2. This CDR3 has 19 residues. Germline assignment: CDR1 SNHLY and CDR2 FYNNEI. V shed 7 bases, J shed 0 bases, and the junction held 14 bases outside the gene matches. The chain's CDR3 is CASIGAGTSGSIGSYEQYF. CDR3 sequence (DNA): TGTGCCAGCATTGGTGCCGGGACTAGCGGGAGTATCGGCTCCTACGAGCAGTACTTC. The whole variable domain, filled in from reference TRBV2 and TRBJ2-7, reads EPEVTQTPSHQVTQMGQEVILRCVPISNHLYFYWYRQILGQKVEFLVSFYNNEISEKSEIFDDQFSVERPDGSNFTLKIRSTKLEDSAMYFCASIGAGTSGSIGSYEQYFGPGTRLTVT.

The count of this clone is one. The chain combines TRBV27 with TRBJ1-1; the match to TRBD1 covers 9 bases. The V and J ends lost 5 bases and 8 bases, in that order; junction bases with no gene match: 9. This CDR3 region has 14 residues. Germline V gene data show CDR1 as MNHEY and CDR2 as SMNVEV (reference sequence). CDR3 sequence reads: CASSKGQGSTEAFF. The CDR3 coding sequence is TGTGCCAGCAGTAAGGGACAGGGTTCGACCGAAGCTTTCTTT.

Concerning this clone: Other DNA sequences in the sample encode the same CDR3. V is TRBV5-1 and J is TRBJ2-3; D is uncertain. The CDR3 has 14 residues. V was clipped by 0 bases and J by 0 bases, with 5 bases between them. CDR1 and CDR2 (germline): SGHRS, YFSETQ. CDR3 DNA: TGCGCCAGCAGCTTGGGACAAAGCACAGATACGCAGTATTTT. Translating it yields CASSLGQSTDTQYF. Using reference TRBV5-1 and TRBJ2-3 for the parts outside the CDR3, the full variable domain is KAGVTQTPRYLIKTRGQQVTLSCSPISGHRSVSWYQQTPGQGLQFLFEYFSETQRNKGNFPGRFSGRQFSNSRSEMNVSTLELGDSALYLCASSLGQSTDTQYFGPGTRLTVL.

The chain joins TRBV7-3 to TRBJ2-3, with TRBD1 matching 8 bases. Germline values: CDR1 SGHTA, CDR2 FQGTGA. The CDR3 totals 15 residues. V trimming: 2 bases; J trimming: 4 bases; junction bases outside the gene matches: 5. CDR3 protein: CASSLDRGIADTQYF. CDR3 nucleotides: TGTGCCAGCAGCTTAGACAGGGGTATCGCAGATACGCAGTATTTT.

The chain couples TRBV3-1 (or the pseudogene TRBV3-2) to TRBJ1-5; TRBD1 matches at 7 bases. The CDR3 length is 19 residues. V trimming: 4 bases; J trimming: 0 bases; junction bases outside the gene matches: 15. The germline V gene has CDR1 LGHDT and CDR2 YNNKEL (reference sequence). CDR3 in DNA: TGTGCCAGCAGCCCCAAGATGGGGACAGACTCCTATAGCAATCAGCCCCAGCATTTT. Translated: CASSPKMGTDSYSNQPQHF.

This clone was counted a few times. The chain combines TRBV7-2 with TRBJ2-5; no firm D call. This CDR3 spans 11 amino acids. With 5 bases removed from V and 5 bases from J, the gap between germline ends came to 6 bases. Per the germline V gene, CDR1 is SGHTA and CDR2 is FQGNSA. Here the CDR3 reads CASSMRETQYF. The CDR3 DNA sequence: TGTGCCAGCAGCATGAGGGAGACCCAGTACTTC.

The chain links TRBV19 to TRBJ2-1, with 7 nucleotides matching TRBD2. Germline trimming cut 6 bases from V and 4 bases from J; bases unmatched to any gene: 12. Per the germline V gene, CDR1 is LNHDA and CDR2 is SQIVND (reference sequence). The CDR3 is made up of 16 amino acids. In DNA, the CDR3 is TGTGCCAGTAGGATCGGGGCTCCGGGAGGATACAATGAGCAGTTCTTC. Translation gives CASRIGAPGGYNEQFF. Using reference TRBV19 and TRBJ2-1 for the parts outside the CDR3, the full variable domain is DGGITQSPKYLFRKEGQNVTLSCEQNLNHDAMYWYRQDPGQGLRLIYYSQIVNDFQKGDIAEGYSVSREKKESFPLTVTSAQKNPTAFYLCASRIGAPGGYNEQFFGPGTRLTVL.

This clone was counted once. The chain links TRBV27 to TRBJ2-1; the match to TRBD2 covers 7 bases. The CDR3 is made up of 15 amino acids. J lost 1 base, V lost 9 bases, and 9 bases had no gene match. The germline CDR1 and CDR2 sequences are MNHEY and SMNVEV (reference sequence). The CDR3 DNA is TGTGCCAGGGCCCTGGGACTATATTCCTACAATGAGCAGTTCTTC. Its protein is CARALGLYSYNEQFF.

The count of this clone is one. This chain joins TRBV6-2 or TRBV6-3 and TRBJ2-7, with a possible D match to TRBD2 (6 bases). The CDR3 extends over 16 amino acids. Germline V CDR1 and CDR2: MNHEY, SVGEGT. The V end was cut by 6 bases, the J end by 2 bases, with 20 bases between. Here the CDR3 DNA reads TGTGCCAGCAGCCCACGGGACTCCTATAGTACCTACGAGCAGTACTTC. Residues: CASSPRDSYSTYEQYF.

This clone was observed a single time. This sequence joins TRBV10-3 and TRBJ1-1, with 9 bases matching TRBD1. Trimming cost V 6 bases and J 4 bases; bases outside gene matches: 6. This CDR3 comprises 14 residues. Germline V gene lookup returns CDR1 ENHRY and CDR2 SYGVKD. CDR3 DNA sequence: TGTGCCATCAGGGGGGGGACAGGGCTCACTGAAGCTTTCTTT. Protein sequence: CAIRGGTGLTEAFF.

This chain links TRBV12-3 or TRBV12-4 with TRBJ2-3, with D unresolved. The CDR3 contains 11 residues. V was pared by 6 bases and J by 2 bases, with 3 bases between. In DNA, the CDR3 is TGTGCCAGCAGCATCACAGATACGCAGTATTTT. This sequence encodes CASSITDTQYF.

The table lists this clone with many counts. The chain employs TRBV6-2 or TRBV6-3 and TRBJ2-3; 8 nucleotides align to TRBD2. Per the germline V gene, CDR1 is MNHEY and CDR2 is SVGEGT. The CDR3 runs to 16 residues. J gave up 5 bases and V 6 bases, and 13 bases lay outside the gene matches. DNA for the CDR3: TGTGCCAGCAGCCGTTGGACTAGCTATGCCAGAGATACGCAGTATTTT. Translated, it gives CASSRWTSYARDTQYF.

The CDR3 is CATSDLPGTGNTGELFF. DNA for the CDR3: TGTGCCACCAGTGATTTACCCGGGACAGGTAACACCGGGGAGCTGTTTTTT. The chain combines TRBV24-1 with TRBJ2-2; TRBD1 agrees at 8 bases. The length of the CDR3 is 17 residues. Trimming at V came to 1 base and at J to 2 bases, leaving 5 bases not matched to a gene. Germline-derived CDR1 and CDR2 are KGHDR and SFDVKD.